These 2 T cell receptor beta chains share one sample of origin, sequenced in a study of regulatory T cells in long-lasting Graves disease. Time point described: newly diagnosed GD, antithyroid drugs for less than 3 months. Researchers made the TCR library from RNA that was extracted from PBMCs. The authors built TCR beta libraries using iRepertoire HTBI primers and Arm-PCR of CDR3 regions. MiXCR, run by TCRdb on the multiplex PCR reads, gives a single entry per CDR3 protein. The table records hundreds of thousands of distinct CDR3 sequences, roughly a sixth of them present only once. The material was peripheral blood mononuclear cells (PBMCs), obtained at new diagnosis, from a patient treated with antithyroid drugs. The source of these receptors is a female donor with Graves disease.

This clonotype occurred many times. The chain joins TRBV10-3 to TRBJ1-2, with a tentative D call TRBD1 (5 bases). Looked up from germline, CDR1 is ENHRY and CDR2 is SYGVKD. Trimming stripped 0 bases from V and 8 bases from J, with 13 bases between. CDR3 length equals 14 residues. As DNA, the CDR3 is TGTGCCATCAGTGAGTCGACCAGGGCGGGCGGCTACACCTTC. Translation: CAISESTRAGGYTF.

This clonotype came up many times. The CDR3 sequence: CASSLGSTSGNTIYF. CDR3 bases: TGCGCCAGCAGCTTGGGGTCCACCTCTGGAAACACCATATATTTT. The rearrangement uses TRBV5-1 and TRBJ1-3; D remains ambiguous. The V gene's germline CDR1 is SGHRS and CDR2 YFSETQ. The CDR3 consists of 15 residues. The germline V and J ends were trimmed by 0 bases and 0 bases, with 7 bases remaining between them. The full variable domain, completed using reference TRBV5-1 and TRBJ1-3, is KAGVTQTPRYLIKTRGQQVTLSCSPISGHRSVSWYQQTPGQGLQFLFEYFSETQRNKGNFPGRFSGRQFSNSRSEMNVSTLELGDSALYLCASSLGSTSGNTIYFGEGSWLTVV.